This T cell receptor (beta chain) originates from a study of metastatic and nonmetastatic thyroid tumors. Turning to the study itself: Across blood and tumor or nodule tissue, repertoires from malignant and benign thyroid patients were compared with one another.

Findings and caveats of the study: The study reportedly found significantly higher TCR beta diversity in malignant thyroid tumors than benign nodules, in blood and tumor.

No treatment of any kind had been given to any patient before thyroid surgery. In the original workflow: The study built a papillary thyroid cancer distant-metastasis classifier from CDR3 differences across clinicopathological groups. TCRdb reanalyzed the PCR reads via MiXCR. The V and J calls and clone size come from TCRdb's table, not from the authors' own analysis. This table holds 25,000 to 35,000 clones, 16% found once. The table lists this clone with many counts. Its antigen is still unknown. Trimming removed 1 base from V and 5 bases from J, with 8 bases in between. CDR3 length: 13 amino acids. Germline loops: CDR1 SGHDN, CDR2 FVKESK.

The sequencing input was blood. V is TRBV14 and J is TRBJ2-5; D might be TRBD1 or TRBD2, each matching 5 bases. This TCR was sampled from a female donor with papillary thyroid cancer or a benign thyroid nodule (not recorded which). Some clones in this sample may be carry-over from other donors' samples. In DNA form, the CDR3 reads TGTGCCAGCAGCCAAGTAGAGGGGGAGACCCAGTACTTC. Translation: CASSQVEGETQYF.